The 26 T cell receptor beta chains below come from one sample, sequenced in a study of T-cell reconstitution after alpha-beta-depleted transplantation in children. Unique molecular identifiers tagged the TCRbeta library. TCRdb independently ran MiXCR on the PCR reads; one entry per CDR3 protein. The data show 450,000 to 550,000 distinct CDR3 sequences, with about an eighth seen just once and around 15% held by the top ten. Material: PBMCs, mostly from graft donor cells, obtained 180 days after TCRalphabeta/CD19-depleted stem cell transplant. The receptors derive from a female patient aged 2-10 years who had a stem cell transplant for aplastic anemia, so the T cells may come from the graft donor.

This clonotype was picked up a small number of times. This chain links TRBV29-1 with TRBJ2-1; 10 bases match TRBD2. V was pared by 3 bases and J by 2 bases, with 1 base of the junction left unmatched. Germline V lookup: CDR1 SQVTM, CDR2 ANQGSEA. CDR3 length equals 14 residues. CDR3 coding DNA: TGCAGCGTTGACGGACTAGCGGCCTACAATGAGCAGTTCTTC. Translation: CSVDGLAAYNEQFF.

In its sample, this clonotype was seen many times. The chain is built from TRBV7-2 and TRBJ1-5, with 8 positions matching TRBD1. Germline values: CDR1 SGHTA, CDR2 FQGNSA. V lost 5 bases to trimming and J lost 6 bases; unmatched junction nucleotides: 6. This CDR3 has 14 residues. The chain's CDR3 is CASSLYRGGQPQHF. DNA for the CDR3: TGTGCCAGCAGCCTTTACAGGGGGGGTCAGCCCCAGCATTTT.

This clonotype was picked up a small number of times. The chain has TRBV5-1 and TRBJ2-7; D unresolved. The germline V and J ends were trimmed by 0 bases and 2 bases, with 12 bases remaining between them. Per the germline V gene, CDR1 is SGHRS and CDR2 is YFSETQ. This CDR3 contains 15 residues. CDR3 in amino acids: CASSLGGPSPYEQYV. CDR3 nucleotides: TGCGCCAGCAGCTTGGGAGGCCCCTCGCCCTACGAGCAGTACGTC.

V gene TRBV28 combines with J gene TRBJ1-5; weak D call: TRBD1 (5 bases). Germline CDR1 is MDHEN and CDR2 is SYDVKM. The CDR3 sequence is 15 residues long. V dropped 3 bases and J dropped 3 bases, with 12 bases sitting between them. The CDR3 bases are TGTGCCAGCAGTTTGGTGACAGCCCTCAATCAGCCCCAGCATTTT. This codes for CASSLVTALNQPQHF.

The sample holds a few counts of this clonotype. The genes are TRBV29-1 and TRBJ1-2; the match to TRBD1 covers 7 bases. The V gene end was trimmed by 4 bases and the J gene end by 3 bases; junction bases not matched to a gene: 8. The CDR3 runs to 14 residues. Germline CDR1 SQVTM, CDR2 ANQGSEA. The DNA for the CDR3 is TGCAGCGTTGGACAGGGCAGAGCTTACTATGGCTACACCTTC. Encoded protein: CSVGQGRAYYGYTF.

This clonotype was counted many times. The chain is built from TRBV29-1 and TRBJ2-2; 9 bases align to TRBD2. Unmatched junction bases numbered 7, after V lost 5 bases and J lost 3 bases. There are 15 residues in the CDR3. Looked up from germline, CDR1 is SQVTM and CDR2 is ANQGSEA. The CDR3 sequence: CSVLPGLADTGELFF. Here the CDR3 DNA reads TGCAGCGTTCTTCCGGGACTAGCCGACACCGGGGAGCTGTTTTTT.

The chain links TRBV20-1 to TRBJ1-2; a possible D gene is TRBD1 (6 bases). The germline V and J ends were trimmed by 6 bases and 2 bases, with 13 bases remaining between them. CDR3 size: 13 residues. CDR1 and CDR2 from the germline V gene are DFQATT and SNEGSKA (reference sequence). CDR3 amino acids: CSAETGVNYGYTF. CDR3 coding DNA: TGCAGTGCCGAGACAGGCGTGAACTATGGCTACACCTTC.

This chain joins TRBV27 and TRBJ1-4, with 7 bases lining up with TRBD1. CDR1 is MNHEY, CDR2 SMNVEV, per germline (reference sequence). J was trimmed by 8 bases and V by 8 bases; bases with no gene match: 11. This CDR3 is 14 amino acids long. The DNA of the CDR3 is TGTGCCAGCGGGGGGGAAGGGGGCAGGGAAAAACTGTTTTTT. The encoded protein is CASGGEGGREKLFF.

The genes are TRBV5-1 and TRBJ2-1, with 11 nucleotides matching TRBD2. V lost 1 base, J lost 2 bases, and 5 bases stayed unmatched. This CDR3 spans 17 amino acids. The V gene's germline CDR1 is SGHRS and CDR2 YFSETQ. The CDR3, as DNA: TGCGCCAGCAGCTTGAAACTAGCGGGAGTCCCCTACAATGAGCAGTTCTTC. Translated, it gives CASSLKLAGVPYNEQFF.

The V call is TRBV5-5, the J call TRBJ1-2; D not certain. V was cut by 2 bases and J by 13 bases, with 12 bases left in between. The CDR3 length is 11 residues. Per germline, CDR1 SGHKS and CDR2 YYEKEE (reference sequence). The CDR3 sequence: CASSFGGPGTF. The CDR3 bases are TGTGCCAGCAGCTTCGGAGGACCTGGCACCTTC.

This clonotype was found a few times. The chain combines TRBV20-1 with TRBJ2-7; possibly TRBD2 for D (5 bases). Germline V gives CDR1 DFQATT, CDR2 SNEGSKA (reference sequence). The CDR3 sequence is 14 residues long. V shed 3 bases and J shed 3 bases, with 15 bases lying between them. The CDR3 here is CSARASGASYEQYF. The CDR3 DNA follows: TGCAGTGCTAGGGCGAGCGGAGCAAGCTACGAGCAGTACTTC.

This chain joins TRBV28 and TRBJ2-6; TRBD1 aligns across 7 bases. The germline V gene has CDR1 MDHEN and CDR2 SYDVKM. Trimming took 6 bases from V and 3 from J; bases not matched to a gene: 8. The CDR3 has 16 residues. The CDR3 sequence is CASRPQTGFGANVLTF. The CDR3 bases are TGTGCCAGCAGGCCCCAGACAGGGTTTGGGGCCAACGTCCTGACTTTC.

This clonotype has at least ten counts. The rearrangement links TRBV27 to TRBJ2-7, with a possible D match to TRBD2 (6 bases). V was cut by 3 bases and J by 2 bases, with 14 bases left in between. This CDR3 comprises 15 residues. Germline V CDR1 and CDR2: MNHEY, SMNVEV (reference sequence). The CDR3 spells CASSLRLGGTYEQYV. The CDR3 bases are TGTGCCAGCAGTTTGCGACTGGGAGGCACCTACGAGCAGTACGTC.

The chain couples TRBV7-9 to TRBJ1-1, with D possibly being TRBD1 (5 bases). The CDR3 has 14 amino acids. Per the germline V gene, CDR1 is SEHNR and CDR2 is FQNEAQ (reference sequence). The V and J ends lost 5 bases and 0 bases respectively, with 10 bases between them. The CDR3 loop is CASSLGAVNTEAFF. CDR3 DNA: TGTGCCAGCAGCCTCGGGGCAGTGAACACTGAAGCTTTCTTT.

The chain carries TRBV20-1 and TRBJ2-3; D remains unclear. CDR1 DFQATT and CDR2 SNEGSKA come from the germline V gene (reference sequence). The CDR3 has 13 amino acids. V was clipped by 1 base and J by 0 bases, with 5 bases between them. The CDR3 coding sequence is TGCAGTGCTAGAGCGGATAGCACAGATACGCAGTATTTT. Its translation is CSARADSTDTQYF.

This chain connects TRBV7-8 to TRBJ2-1; 7 positions agree with TRBD2. Germline V CDR1 and CDR2: SGHVS, FQNEAQ. J gave up 7 bases and V 5 bases, and 11 bases lay outside the gene matches. The CDR3 runs 15 residues. CDR3: CASSPGPSGLNEQFF. The CDR3 DNA sequence: TGTGCCAGCAGCCCGGGGCCTAGCGGCTTAAATGAGCAGTTCTTC.

J is TRBJ1-1 and V is TRBV10-3; 7 nucleotides match TRBD1. Germline V lookup: CDR1 ENHRY, CDR2 SYGVKD. The trim removed 7 bases at V and 3 bases at J, leaving 11 bases unmatched. The CDR3 contains 15 residues. CDR3 sequence: CAITQGGGGYTEAFF. CDR3 sequence (DNA): TGTGCCATCACCCAAGGGGGCGGGGGGTACACTGAAGCTTTCTTT.

This clonotype was detected ten times or more. The chain uses TRBV20-1 and TRBJ2-7; the D gene could be TRBD1 or TRBD2 (6 bases each). Germline lookup yields CDR1 DFQATT and CDR2 SNEGSKA (reference sequence). This CDR3 is 13 amino acids long. V was trimmed by 5 bases and J by 0 bases, leaving 11 bases between them. In nucleotides, the CDR3 is TGCAGTGCTGACGGGGGCAGCTCCTACGAGCAGTACTTC. Protein sequence: CSADGGSSYEQYF.

The chain links TRBV7-9 to TRBJ2-1; D is unresolved. Germline CDR1 SEHNR, CDR2 FQNEAQ (reference sequence). CDR3 length equals 16 residues. Trimming stripped 1 base from V and 7 bases from J, with 17 bases between. The CDR3 here is CASSLGGSRRMNEQFF. In DNA, the CDR3 is TGTGCCAGCAGCTTAGGGGGTAGCAGGAGAATGAATGAGCAGTTCTTC.

J is TRBJ2-5 and V is TRBV7-2; D possibly corresponds to TRBD2 (5 bases). Per the germline V gene, CDR1 is SGHTA and CDR2 is FQGNSA. The V end lost 4 bases, the J end lost 8 bases, and 14 bases lay between the germline ends. The length of the CDR3 is 13 residues. The CDR3 sequence: CASSSGVRGTQYF. The CDR3 bases are TGTGCCAGCAGCTCCGGGGTGAGAGGAACCCAGTACTTC.

The rearrangement uses TRBV20-1 and TRBJ2-1; weak D call: TRBD2 (5 bases). Germline CDR1 and CDR2: DFQATT and SNEGSKA (reference sequence). CDR3 length: 14 amino acids. Deletions cut 0 bases from V and 0 bases from J, with 6 bases between. This chain's CDR3 is CSARDGSSYNEQFF. The CDR3, as DNA: TGCAGTGCTAGAGATGGGAGCTCCTACAATGAGCAGTTCTTC.

This clonotype has only a few counts. This sequence joins TRBV7-8 and TRBJ2-2, with TRBD2 as a possible D gene (6 bases). Trimming stripped 0 bases from V and 3 bases from J, with 17 bases between. Germline loops: CDR1 SGHVS, CDR2 FQNEAQ. The CDR3 covers 18 residues. The CDR3 protein is CASSLALILGGYTGELFF. In nucleotides, the CDR3 is TGTGCCAGCAGCTTAGCGCTTATCCTGGGAGGTTACACCGGGGAGCTGTTTTTT.

The sample holds a few counts of this clonotype. The genes are TRBV15 and TRBJ2-3; D might be TRBD1 (6 bases). The CDR3 spans 15 residues. The V gene lost 2 bases and the J gene lost 2 bases, with 11 bases spanning the gap. Per germline, CDR1 LNHNV and CDR2 YYDKDF (reference sequence). The CDR3 DNA is TGTGCCACCAGCAGATGGACAGAAAACACAGATACGCAGTATTTT. Translated: CATSRWTENTDTQYF.

This clonotype was recorded many times. This sequence joins TRBV12-3 or TRBV12-4 and TRBJ1-4; the D is unclear. CDR3 length: 11 residues. V lost 6 bases, J lost 1 base, and 0 bases lay in between. The CDR3 is CASRTNEKLFF. The CDR3 DNA is TGTGCCAGCAGAACTAATGAAAAACTGTTTTTT.

The chain is built from TRBV11-2 and TRBJ1-2; a possible D gene is TRBD1 (5 bases). Germline values: CDR1 SGHAT, CDR2 FQNNGV. Between the trimmed V and J ends, which lost 0 bases and 5 bases, there was a span of 16 bases. This CDR3 is 16 amino acids long. CDR3 in DNA: TGTGCCAGCAGCTTAGATATAGGGGCAAGACGGTATGGCTACACCTTC. It codes for CASSLDIGARRYGYTF.

The chain links TRBV29-1 to TRBJ1-3, with TRBD1 identical over 7 bases. Germline CDR1 SQVTM, CDR2 ANQGSEA. The V and J ends lost 4 bases and 0 bases, in that order; junction bases with no gene match: 3. The CDR3 covers 14 residues. CDR3 nucleotides: TGCAGCGTTGTCAGGGGGATCTCTGGAAACACCATATATTTT. This encodes CSVVRGISGNTIYF.